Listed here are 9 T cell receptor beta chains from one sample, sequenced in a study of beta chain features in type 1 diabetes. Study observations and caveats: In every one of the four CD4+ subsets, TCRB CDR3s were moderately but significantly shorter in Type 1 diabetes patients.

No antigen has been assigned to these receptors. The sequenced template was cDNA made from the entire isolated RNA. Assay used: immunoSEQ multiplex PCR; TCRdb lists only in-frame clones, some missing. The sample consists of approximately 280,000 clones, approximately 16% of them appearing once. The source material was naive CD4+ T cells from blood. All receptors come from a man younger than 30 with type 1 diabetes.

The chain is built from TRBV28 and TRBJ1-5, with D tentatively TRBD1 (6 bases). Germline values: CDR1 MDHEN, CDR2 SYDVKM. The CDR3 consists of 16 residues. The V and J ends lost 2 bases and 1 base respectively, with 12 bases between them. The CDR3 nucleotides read TGTGCCAGCAGTTTAGCGGGGGCCCGGAGCAATCAGCCCCAGCATTTT. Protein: CASSLAGARSNQPQHF. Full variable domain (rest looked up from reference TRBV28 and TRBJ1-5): DVKVTQSSRYLVKRTGEKVFLECVQDMDHENMFWYRQDPGLGLRLIYFSYDVKMKEKGDIPEGYSVSREKKERFSLILESASTNQTSMYLCASSLAGARSNQPQHFGDGTRLSIL.

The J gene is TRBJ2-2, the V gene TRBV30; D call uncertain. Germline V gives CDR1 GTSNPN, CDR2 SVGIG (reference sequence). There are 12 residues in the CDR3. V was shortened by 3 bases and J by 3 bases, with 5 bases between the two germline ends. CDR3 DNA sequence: TGTGCCTGGAGAGCCTACACCGGGGAGCTGTTTTTT. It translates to CAWRAYTGELFF.

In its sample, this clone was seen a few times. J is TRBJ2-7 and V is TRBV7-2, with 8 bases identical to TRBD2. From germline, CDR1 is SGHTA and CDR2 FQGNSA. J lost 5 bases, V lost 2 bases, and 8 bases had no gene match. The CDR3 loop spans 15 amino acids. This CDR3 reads CASSLNGRASDEQYF. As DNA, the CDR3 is TGTGCCAGCAGCTTAAACGGGAGGGCTTCTGACGAGCAGTACTTC.

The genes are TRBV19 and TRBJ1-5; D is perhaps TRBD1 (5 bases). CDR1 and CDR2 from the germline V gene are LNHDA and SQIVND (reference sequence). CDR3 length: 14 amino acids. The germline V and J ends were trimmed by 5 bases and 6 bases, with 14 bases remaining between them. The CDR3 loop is CASSPRGATQPQHF. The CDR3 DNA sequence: TGTGCCAGTAGTCCCCGCGGGGCTACTCAGCCCCAGCATTTT.

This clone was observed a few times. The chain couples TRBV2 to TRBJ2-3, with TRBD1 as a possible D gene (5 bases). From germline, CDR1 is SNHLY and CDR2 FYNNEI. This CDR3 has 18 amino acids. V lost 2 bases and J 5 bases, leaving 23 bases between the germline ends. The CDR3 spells CASSEFVAGRIMGDTQYF. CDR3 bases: TGTGCCAGCAGTGAATTCGTGGCAGGGCGGATTATGGGAGATACGCAGTATTTT.

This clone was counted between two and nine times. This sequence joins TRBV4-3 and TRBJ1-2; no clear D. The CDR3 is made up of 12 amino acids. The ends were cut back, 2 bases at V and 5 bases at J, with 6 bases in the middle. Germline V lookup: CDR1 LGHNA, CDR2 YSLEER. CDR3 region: CASSQPGYGYTF. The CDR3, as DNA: TGCGCCAGCAGCCAACCAGGATATGGCTACACCTTC.

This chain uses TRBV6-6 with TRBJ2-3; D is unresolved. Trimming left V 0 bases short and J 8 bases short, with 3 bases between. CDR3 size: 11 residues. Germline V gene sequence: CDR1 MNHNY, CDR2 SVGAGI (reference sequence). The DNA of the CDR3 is TGTGCCAGCAGTTACTCGCGTACGCAGTATTTT. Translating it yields CASSYSRTQYF.

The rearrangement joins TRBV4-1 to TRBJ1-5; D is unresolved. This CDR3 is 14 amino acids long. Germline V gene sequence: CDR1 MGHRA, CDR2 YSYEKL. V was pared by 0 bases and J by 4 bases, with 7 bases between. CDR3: CASSQEGVNQPQHF. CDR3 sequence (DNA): TGCGCCAGCAGCCAAGAGGGCGTAAATCAGCCCCAGCATTTT.

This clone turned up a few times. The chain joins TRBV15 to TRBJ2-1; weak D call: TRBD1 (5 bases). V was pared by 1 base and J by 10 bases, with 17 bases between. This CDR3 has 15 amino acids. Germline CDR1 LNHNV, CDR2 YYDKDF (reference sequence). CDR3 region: CATSRVLSGPSEQFF. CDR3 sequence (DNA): TGTGCCACCAGCAGAGTTCTGTCAGGGCCCAGCGAGCAGTTCTTC.